A selection of T cell receptor beta chains follows, all from one sample in a study of T-cell reconstitution after alpha-beta-depleted transplantation in children. TCRdb processed the PCR reads anew with MiXCR; each CDR3 protein has one entry. The table shows more than 400,000 distinct CDR3 sequences, with 43% occurring only once. The sequencing used PBMCs, collected before TCRalphabeta/CD19-depleted stem cell transplant. The source is a girl aged 2 to 10 with aplastic anemia, due to receive a stem cell transplant. Each CDR3 is given with its conserved first and last residue. D genes are given only for firm matches. Size is omitted from some rows. Given values are once, few, many or a class for expanded clones.

V gene: TRBV11-2; clone size: NA; D gene: NA; J gene: TRBJ2-1; CDR3 DNA: TGTGCCAGCAGCTTAGTACCTCTAAGGGACAATGAGCAGTTCTTC; CDR3 protein: CASSLVPLRDNEQFF
V gene: TRBV20-1; clone size: few; D gene: TRBD1; J gene: TRBJ2-1; CDR3 DNA: TGCAGTGCTTCCGGACAGGGGGCGAACAATGAGCAGTTCTTC; CDR3 protein: CSASGQGANNEQFF
V gene: TRBV20-1; clone size: NA; D gene: NA; J gene: TRBJ2-7; CDR3 DNA: TGCAGTGCCTTCCCAAACCGGGGCTACGAGCAGTACTTC; CDR3 protein: CSAFPNRGYEQYF
V gene: TRBV20-1; clone size: NA; D gene: NA; J gene: TRBJ2-1; CDR3 DNA: TGCAGTGCCAGGGGTCTACAATACTACAATGAGCAGTTCTTC; CDR3 protein: CSARGLQYYNEQFF
V gene: TRBV29-1; clone size: few; D gene: NA; J gene: TRBJ2-3; CDR3 DNA: TGCAGCGTTGACTCCGAGGGACGGGACACAGATACGCAGTATTTT; CDR3 protein: CSVDSEGRDTDTQYF
V gene: TRBV5-1; clone size: NA; D gene: TRBD2; J gene: TRBJ2-1; CDR3 DNA: TGCGCCAGCAGCTTGGGCGGACTAGCGGGCCCCAATGAGCAGTTCTTC; CDR3 protein: CASSLGGLAGPNEQFF
V gene: TRBV12-3/TRBV12-4; clone size: many; D gene: NA; J gene: TRBJ2-1; CDR3 DNA: TGTGCCAGCAGTTTAGTACTCTACAATGAGCAGTTCTTC; CDR3 protein: CASSLVLYNEQFF
V gene: TRBV27; clone size: NA; D gene: TRBD1; J gene: TRBJ1-2; CDR3 DNA: TGTGCCAGCTCGAGCGCGCGGGCAGGGGGACACTATGGCTACACCTTC; CDR3 protein: CASSSARAGGHYGYTF
V gene: TRBV28; clone size: NA; D gene: TRBD2; J gene: TRBJ2-7; CDR3 DNA: TGTGCCAGCACCCGTGCTAGCGGGATCCACGAGCAGTACTTC; CDR3 protein: CASTRASGIHEQYF
V gene: TRBV7-7; clone size: NA; D gene: NA; J gene: TRBJ1-1; CDR3 DNA: TGTGCCAGCAGCCTTCAATTCAGAGCGGTGAACACTGAAGCTTTCTTT; CDR3 protein: CASSLQFRAVNTEAFF
V gene: TRBV20-1; clone size: NA; D gene: TRBD2; J gene: TRBJ2-3; CDR3 DNA: TGCAGTGCTGGCCGGGACTACACAGATACGCAGTATTTT; CDR3 protein: CSAGRDYTDTQYF
V gene: TRBV10-3; clone size: NA; D gene: NA; J gene: TRBJ2-7; CDR3 DNA: TGTGCCATCAGTGAGTCGGCAGGGCGGCTCGAGCAGTACTTC; CDR3 protein: CAISESAGRLEQYF
V gene: TRBV7-9; clone size: many; D gene: TRBD1; J gene: TRBJ2-1; CDR3 DNA: TGTGCCAGCAGCTTAGACAGGGGCAAAGCCGAGCAGTTCTTC; CDR3 protein: CASSLDRGKAEQFF
V gene: TRBV2; clone size: NA; D gene: NA; J gene: TRBJ1-1; CDR3 DNA: TGTGCCAGCAGTGCAGGGTTAGGCACTGAAGCTTTCTTT; CDR3 protein: CASSAGLGTEAFF
V gene: TRBV11-1; clone size: NA; D gene: NA; J gene: TRBJ2-5; CDR3 DNA: TGTGCCAGCAGCTTTGTTTCAGTCCAAGAGACCCAGTACTTC; CDR3 protein: CASSFVSVQETQYF
V gene: TRBV5-1; clone size: NA; D gene: TRBD2; J gene: TRBJ2-3; CDR3 DNA: TGCGCCAGCAGCCGGGGGGCTAGCGGGATGGGTGATACGCAGTATTTT; CDR3 protein: CASSRGASGMGDTQYF
V gene: TRBV7-9; clone size: NA; D gene: TRBD1; J gene: TRBJ2-7; CDR3 DNA: TGTGCCAGCAGCTTAGGGGACAGCCCATCCTACGAGCAGTACTTC; CDR3 protein: CASSLGDSPSYEQYF
V gene: TRBV29-1; clone size: few; D gene: NA; J gene: TRBJ2-7; CDR3 DNA: TGCAGCGTTAGGGCAGGCAGCCACGAGCAGTACTTC; CDR3 protein: CSVRAGSHEQYF
V gene: TRBV29-1; clone size: NA; D gene: NA; J gene: TRBJ2-5; CDR3 DNA: TGCAGCGTTGAGTCCGCGGGACAGCAAATTCAAGAGACCCAGTACTTC; CDR3 protein: CSVESAGQQIQETQYF
V gene: TRBV20-1; clone size: NA; D gene: NA; J gene: TRBJ2-7; CDR3 DNA: TGCAGTGCCCAGGGGCTAGCGAACTCCTACGAGCAGTACTTC; CDR3 protein: CSAQGLANSYEQYF
V gene: TRBV7-9; clone size: NA; D gene: NA; J gene: TRBJ2-5; CDR3 DNA: TGTGCCAGCAGCTTAACGCTGGGTGGGACCCCACGGGGAGAGACCCAGTACTTC; CDR3 protein: CASSLTLGGTPRGETQYF
V gene: TRBV18; clone size: few; D gene: NA; J gene: TRBJ2-5; CDR3 DNA: TGTGCCAGCTCATTTTTTACAGAAGAGACCCAGTACTTC; CDR3 protein: CASSFFTEETQYF
V gene: TRBV28; clone size: NA; D gene: TRBD1; J gene: TRBJ2-7; CDR3 DNA: TGTGCCAGCAGTCCTCGGGACAGGGTAGCGCCCTCCTACGAGCAGTACTTC; CDR3 protein: CASSPRDRVAPSYEQYF
V gene: TRBV2; clone size: few; D gene: NA; J gene: TRBJ2-7; CDR3 DNA: TGTGCCAGCAAGGGCCCAACAGGGAACTACGAGCAGTACTTC; CDR3 protein: CASKGPTGNYEQYF
V gene: TRBV6-6; clone size: NA; D gene: NA; J gene: TRBJ2-7; CDR3 DNA: TGTGCCAGCAATGAGGGGGGCACCTACGAGCAGTACTTC; CDR3 protein: CASNEGGTYEQYF
V gene: TRBV5-1; clone size: NA; D gene: TRBD2; J gene: TRBJ2-7; CDR3 DNA: TGCGCCAGCAGCGGCTCCGGGACTATCAACGAGCAGTACTTC; CDR3 protein: CASSGSGTINEQYF
V gene: TRBV7-2; clone size: few; D gene: NA; J gene: TRBJ1-1; CDR3 DNA: TGTGCCAGCAGCTTAATCAGGCAGGGACGGGCTTTCTTT; CDR3 protein: CASSLIRQGRAFF
V gene: TRBV28; clone size: few; D gene: TRBD2; J gene: TRBJ2-5; CDR3 DNA: TGTGCCAGCAGTCCCATGGGACTAGCGGGAGGACGGGAGACCCAGTACTTC; CDR3 protein: CASSPMGLAGGRETQYF
V gene: TRBV5-4; clone size: NA; D gene: TRBD1; J gene: TRBJ2-6; CDR3 DNA: TGTGCCAGCAGTATTAGGGGACAGGGACTCTCTGGGGCCAACGTCCTGACTTTC; CDR3 protein: CASSIRGQGLSGANVLTF
V gene: TRBV4-1; clone size: NA; D gene: TRBD2; J gene: TRBJ2-5; CDR3 DNA: TGCGCCAGCAGCCGGACTAGCGGGAAAGAGACCCAGTACTTC; CDR3 protein: CASSRTSGKETQYF
V gene: TRBV7-9; clone size: many; D gene: NA; J gene: TRBJ2-5; CDR3 DNA: TGTGCCAGCAGCCCAGACCAATCCCGGGAGACCCAGTACTTC; CDR3 protein: CASSPDQSRETQYF
V gene: TRBV5-1; clone size: many; D gene: NA; J gene: TRBJ2-5; CDR3 DNA: TGCGCCAGCAGTTTGGGGAGTTTGAGAGAGACCCAGTACTTC; CDR3 protein: CASSLGSLRETQYF
V gene: TRBV4-1; clone size: few; D gene: NA; J gene: TRBJ1-2; CDR3 DNA: TGCGCCAGCAGCCCTCCGGCTGGGAGGGTAGTCTATGGCTACACCTTC; CDR3 protein: CASSPPAGRVVYGYTF
V gene: TRBV7-3; clone size: NA; D gene: TRBD2; J gene: TRBJ2-1; CDR3 DNA: TGTGCCAGCAGGGTAGCGGGAGCCTACAATGAGCAGTTCTTC; CDR3 protein: CASRVAGAYNEQFF
V gene: TRBV6-2/TRBV6-3; clone size: NA; D gene: NA; J gene: TRBJ2-7; CDR3 DNA: TGTGCCAGCAGCCGACAGGCGAGAAGCTACGAGCAGTACTTC; CDR3 protein: CASSRQARSYEQYF
V gene: TRBV12-3/TRBV12-4; clone size: NA; D gene: NA; J gene: TRBJ1-4; CDR3 DNA: TGTGCCAGCAGTTTAGCAGGGCGGAAAAAACTGTTTTTT; CDR3 protein: CASSLAGRKKLFF
V gene: TRBV7-2; clone size: NA; D gene: TRBD2; J gene: TRBJ2-3; CDR3 DNA: TGTGCCAGCAGCTTAGCCGAACTAGCGGGGGGTACAGATACGCAGTATTTT; CDR3 protein: CASSLAELAGGTDTQYF
V gene: TRBV5-1; clone size: NA; D gene: NA; J gene: TRBJ2-1; CDR3 DNA: TGCGCCAGCAGCCCGCGTCTGAAGGGCGATGAGCAGTTCTTC; CDR3 protein: CASSPRLKGDEQFF
V gene: TRBV4-1; clone size: few; D gene: TRBD1; J gene: TRBJ1-2; CDR3 DNA: TGCGCCAGCAGCCAGGGACAGAGTAACTATGGCTACACCTTC; CDR3 protein: CASSQGQSNYGYTF
V gene: TRBV7-9; clone size: few; D gene: NA; J gene: TRBJ1-1; CDR3 DNA: TGTGCCAGCAAAGGGGGGGGTTCTGAAGCTTTCTTT; CDR3 protein: CASKGGGSEAFF
V gene: TRBV9; clone size: few; D gene: TRBD1; J gene: TRBJ1-3; CDR3 DNA: TGTGCCAGCAGCGTAGGGACAGGGAACACTGGAAACACCATATATTTT; CDR3 protein: CASSVGTGNTGNTIYF
V gene: TRBV7-2; clone size: NA; D gene: NA; J gene: TRBJ2-7; CDR3 DNA: TGTGCCAGCAGCTCCTATTTCAACGAGCAGTACTTC; CDR3 protein: CASSSYFNEQYF
V gene: TRBV5-1; clone size: NA; D gene: TRBD1; J gene: TRBJ2-2; CDR3 DNA: TGCGCCAGCGGACTTTGGACAGGAACCACCGGGGAGCTGTTTTTT; CDR3 protein: CASGLWTGTTGELFF
V gene: TRBV28; clone size: few; D gene: NA; J gene: TRBJ1-2; CDR3 DNA: NA; CDR3 protein: CASSSSGGLEFHGYTF
V gene: TRBV9; clone size: many; D gene: NA; J gene: TRBJ2-5; CDR3 DNA: TGTGCCAGCAGCGTAGCAGGGTTGGAAGAGACCCAGTACTTC; CDR3 protein: CASSVAGLEETQYF
V gene: TRBV27; clone size: few; D gene: TRBD1; J gene: TRBJ1-6; CDR3 DNA: TGTGCCAGCACCACGGGACAGGGGAATTCACCCCTCCACTTT; CDR3 protein: CASTTGQGNSPLHF
V gene: TRBV6-5; clone size: many; D gene: TRBD1; J gene: TRBJ2-6; CDR3 DNA: TGTGCCAGCAGTTACGACAGGGGTGGGGCCAACGTCCTGACTTTC; CDR3 protein: CASSYDRGGANVLTF
V gene: TRBV5-1; clone size: many; D gene: NA; J gene: TRBJ2-7; CDR3 DNA: TGCGCCAGCAGCTCTAACCGGGGTATCGGGTACGAGCAGTACTTC; CDR3 protein: CASSSNRGIGYEQYF
V gene: TRBV6-5; clone size: many; D gene: NA; J gene: TRBJ1-6; CDR3 DNA: TGTGCCAGCAGTTACTCCCAAACTGGGGGGACGGGCCTCCACTTT; CDR3 protein: CASSYSQTGGTGLHF